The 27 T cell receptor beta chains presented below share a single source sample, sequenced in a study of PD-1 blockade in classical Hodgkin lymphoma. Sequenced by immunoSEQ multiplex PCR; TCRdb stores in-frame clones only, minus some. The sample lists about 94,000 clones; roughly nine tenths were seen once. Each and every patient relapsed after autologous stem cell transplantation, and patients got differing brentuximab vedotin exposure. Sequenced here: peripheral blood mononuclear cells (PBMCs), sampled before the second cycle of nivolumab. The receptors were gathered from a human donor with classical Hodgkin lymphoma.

The CDR3 coding sequence is TGTGCCAGCTCCCGTGACAGGTCTTCCAAAAACATTCAGTACTTC. This gives the protein CASSRDRSSKNIQYF. The rearrangement links TRBV18 to TRBJ2-4, with TRBD1 as a possible D gene (6 bases). The germline V gene encodes CDR1 KGHSH and CDR2 LQKENI. The V and J ends lost 6 bases and 2 bases respectively, with 14 bases between them. The CDR3 loop spans 15 amino acids. The full variable domain, its missing parts supplied by reference TRBV18 and TRBJ2-4, is NAGVMQNPRHLVRRRGQEARLRCSPMKGHSHVYWYRQLPEEGLKFMVYLQKENIIDESGMPKERFSAEFPKEGPSILRIQQVVRGDSAAYFCASSRDRSSKNIQYFGAGTRLSVL.

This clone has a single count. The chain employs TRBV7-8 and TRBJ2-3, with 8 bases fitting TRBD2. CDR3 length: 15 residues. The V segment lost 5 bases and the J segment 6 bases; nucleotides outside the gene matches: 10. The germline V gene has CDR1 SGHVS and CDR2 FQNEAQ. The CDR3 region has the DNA TGTGCCAGCAGCCTCTCGCGGGGGGCTCGGGATACGCAGTATTTT. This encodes CASSLSRGARDTQYF.

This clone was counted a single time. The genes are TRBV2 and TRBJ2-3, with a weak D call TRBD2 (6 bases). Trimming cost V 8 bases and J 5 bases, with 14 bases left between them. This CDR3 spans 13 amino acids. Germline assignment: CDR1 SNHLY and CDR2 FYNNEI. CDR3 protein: CASGRLRRDTQYF. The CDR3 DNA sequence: TGTGCCAGCGGGAGGCTAAGAAGAGATACGCAGTATTTT.

CDR3 region: CASSHPGQSSYEQYF. Written as DNA, the CDR3 is TGTGCCAGCAGCCATCCAGGCCAGAGCTCCTACGAGCAGTACTTC. The chain has TRBV7-9 and TRBJ2-7; D is unclear. In germline, CDR1 is SEHNR, CDR2 FQNEAQ (reference sequence). Trimming left V 5 bases short and J 0 bases short, with 14 bases between. The CDR3 covers 15 residues.

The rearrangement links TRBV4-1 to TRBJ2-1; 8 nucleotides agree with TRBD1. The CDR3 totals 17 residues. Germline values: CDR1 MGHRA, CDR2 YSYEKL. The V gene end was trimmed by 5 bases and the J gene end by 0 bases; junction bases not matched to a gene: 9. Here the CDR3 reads CASSVMDRDGSYNEQFF. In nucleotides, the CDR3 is TGCGCCAGCAGCGTAATGGACAGGGACGGCTCCTACAATGAGCAGTTCTTC.

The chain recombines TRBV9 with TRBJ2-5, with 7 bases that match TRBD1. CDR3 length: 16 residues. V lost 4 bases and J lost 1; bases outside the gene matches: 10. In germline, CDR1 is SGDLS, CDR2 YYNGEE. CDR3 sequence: CASSTLTGKPQETQYF. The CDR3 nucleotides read TGTGCCAGCAGCACCCTGACAGGGAAGCCCCAAGAGACCCAGTACTTC.

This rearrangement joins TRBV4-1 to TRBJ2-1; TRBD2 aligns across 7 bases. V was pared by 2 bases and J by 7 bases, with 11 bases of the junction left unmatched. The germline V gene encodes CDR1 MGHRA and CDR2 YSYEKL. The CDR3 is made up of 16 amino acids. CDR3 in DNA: TGCGCCAGCAGCCAATTAGGATGGACTAGTGGGAATGAGCAGTTCTTC. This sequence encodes CASSQLGWTSGNEQFF.

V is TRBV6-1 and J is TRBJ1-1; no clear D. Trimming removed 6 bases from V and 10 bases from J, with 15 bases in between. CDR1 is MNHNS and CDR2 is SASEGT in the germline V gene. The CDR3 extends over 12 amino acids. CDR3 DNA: TGTGCCAGCAGGTCGTCCGCAGGCGTAGCTTTCTTT. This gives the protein CASRSSAGVAFF.

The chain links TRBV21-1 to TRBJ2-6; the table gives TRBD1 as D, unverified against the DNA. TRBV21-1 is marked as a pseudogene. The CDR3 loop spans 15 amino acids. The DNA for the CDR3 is TGTGCCAGCGGGCAGCTCCCCTCTGGGGCCAACGTCCTGACTTTC. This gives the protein CASGQLPSGANVLTF.

This CDR3 is CASSMGPPYNEQFF. The CDR3 DNA follows: TGTGCCAGCTCTATGGGACCCCCCTACAATGAGCAGTTCTTC. This sequence joins TRBV9 and TRBJ2-1; D tentatively fits TRBD1 or TRBD2 (5 bases each). Germline V lookup: CDR1 SGDLS, CDR2 YYNGEE. CDR3 length equals 14 residues. The V end was cut by 7 bases, the J end by 2 bases, with 13 bases between.

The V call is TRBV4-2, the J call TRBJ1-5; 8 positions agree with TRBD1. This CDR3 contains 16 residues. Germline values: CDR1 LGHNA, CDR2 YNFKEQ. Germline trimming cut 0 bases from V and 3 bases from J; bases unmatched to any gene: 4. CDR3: CASSQEWTGTNQPQHF. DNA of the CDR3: TGTGCCAGCAGCCAAGAGTGGACAGGGACCAATCAGCCCCAGCATTTT.

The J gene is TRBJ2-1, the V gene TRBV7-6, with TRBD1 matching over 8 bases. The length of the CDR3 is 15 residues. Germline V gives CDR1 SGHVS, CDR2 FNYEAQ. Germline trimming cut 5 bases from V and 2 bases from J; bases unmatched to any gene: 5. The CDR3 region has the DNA TGTGCCAGCAGCGAACAGGGGGTAGCCTACAATGAGCAGTTCTTC. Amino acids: CASSEQGVAYNEQFF.

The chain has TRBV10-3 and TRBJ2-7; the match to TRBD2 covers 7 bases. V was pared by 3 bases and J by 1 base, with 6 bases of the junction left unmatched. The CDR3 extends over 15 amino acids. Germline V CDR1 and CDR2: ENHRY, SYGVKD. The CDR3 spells CAISEGPSGSYEQYF. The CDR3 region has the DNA TGTGCCATCAGTGAAGGGCCTAGCGGTTCCTACGAGCAGTACTTC.

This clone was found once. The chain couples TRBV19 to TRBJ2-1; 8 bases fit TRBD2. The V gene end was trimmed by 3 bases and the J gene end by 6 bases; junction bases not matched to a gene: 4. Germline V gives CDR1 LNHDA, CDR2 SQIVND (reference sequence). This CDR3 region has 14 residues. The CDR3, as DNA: TGTGCCAGTAGTATCGGGAGGGAAGGCAATGAGCAGTTCTTC. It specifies CASSIGREGNEQFF.

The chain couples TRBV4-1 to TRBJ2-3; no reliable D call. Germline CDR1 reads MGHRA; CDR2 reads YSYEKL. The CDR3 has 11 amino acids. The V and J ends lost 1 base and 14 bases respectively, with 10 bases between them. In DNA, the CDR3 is TGCGCCAGCAGCCAAGGGAACGTACCGTATTTT. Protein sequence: CASSQGNVPYF.

The CDR3 spells CASSLSRGLNSYEQYF. Written as DNA, the CDR3 is TGTGCCAGCAGTTTATCGCGGGGGCTAAACTCCTACGAGCAGTACTTC. The chain joins TRBV27 to TRBJ2-7; possible D gene TRBD2, 7 bases. The CDR3 has 16 residues. Germline lookup yields CDR1 MNHEY and CDR2 SMNVEV (reference sequence). Trimming cost V 0 bases and J 0 bases, with 12 bases left between them.

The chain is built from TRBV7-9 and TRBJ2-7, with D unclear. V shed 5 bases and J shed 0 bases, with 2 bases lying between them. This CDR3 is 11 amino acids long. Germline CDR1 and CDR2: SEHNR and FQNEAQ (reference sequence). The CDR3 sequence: CASSNSYEQYF. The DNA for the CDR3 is TGTGCCAGCAGCAACTCCTACGAGCAGTACTTC.

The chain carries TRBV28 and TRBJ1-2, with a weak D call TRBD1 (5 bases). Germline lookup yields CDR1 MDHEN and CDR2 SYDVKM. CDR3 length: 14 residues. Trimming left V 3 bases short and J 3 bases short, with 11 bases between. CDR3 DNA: TGTGCCAGCAGTTTTAAATGGGGCTACTATGGCTACACCTTC. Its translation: CASSFKWGYYGYTF.

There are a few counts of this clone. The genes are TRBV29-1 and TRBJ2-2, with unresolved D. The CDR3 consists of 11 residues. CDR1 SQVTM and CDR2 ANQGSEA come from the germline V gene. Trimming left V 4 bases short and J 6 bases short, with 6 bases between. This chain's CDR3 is CSVGESGELFF. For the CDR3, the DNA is TGCAGCGTTGGAGAATCCGGGGAGCTGTTTTTT.

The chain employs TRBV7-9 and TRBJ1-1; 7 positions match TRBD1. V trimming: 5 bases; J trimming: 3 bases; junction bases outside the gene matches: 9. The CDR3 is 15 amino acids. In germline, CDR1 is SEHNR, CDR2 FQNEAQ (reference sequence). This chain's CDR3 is CASSLPTGSDTEAFF. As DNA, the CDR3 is TGTGCCAGCAGCCTCCCGACAGGGTCGGACACTGAAGCTTTCTTT.

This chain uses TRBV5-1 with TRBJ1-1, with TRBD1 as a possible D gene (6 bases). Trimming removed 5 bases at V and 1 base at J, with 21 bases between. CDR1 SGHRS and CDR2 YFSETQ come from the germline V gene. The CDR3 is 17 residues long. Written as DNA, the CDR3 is TGCGCCAGCAGGTACAACCCATCCGGGACAAGGAACACTGAAGCTTTCTTT. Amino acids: CASRYNPSGTRNTEAFF.

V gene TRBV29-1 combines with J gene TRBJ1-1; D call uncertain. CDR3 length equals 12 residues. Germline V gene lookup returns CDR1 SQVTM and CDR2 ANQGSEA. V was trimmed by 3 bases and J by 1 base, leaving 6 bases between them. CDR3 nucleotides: TGCAGCGTTGATTTGCGGAACACTGAAGCTTTCTTT. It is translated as CSVDLRNTEAFF.

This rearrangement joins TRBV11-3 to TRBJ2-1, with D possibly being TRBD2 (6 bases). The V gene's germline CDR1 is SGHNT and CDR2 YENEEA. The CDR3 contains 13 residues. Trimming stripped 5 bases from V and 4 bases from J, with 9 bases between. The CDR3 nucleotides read TGTGCCAGCAGCCCGACTAGTTACAATGAGCAGTTCTTC. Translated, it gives CASSPTSYNEQFF.

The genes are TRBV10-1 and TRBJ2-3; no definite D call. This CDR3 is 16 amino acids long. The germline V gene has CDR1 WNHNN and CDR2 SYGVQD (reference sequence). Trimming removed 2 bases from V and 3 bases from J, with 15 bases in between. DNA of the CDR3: TGCGCCAGCAGTGAGAGTGGTCCCATGGGGACAGATACGCAGTATTTT. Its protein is CASSESGPMGTDTQYF.

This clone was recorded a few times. CDR3 sequence (DNA): TGTGCCAGCAGCCCGAATCCAGGGGGCACAACTTTCACAGATACGCAGTATTTT. Protein sequence: CASSPNPGGTTFTDTQYF. The chain uses TRBV9 and TRBJ2-3; TRBD1 matches at 8 bases. V trimming: 4 bases; J trimming: 2 bases; junction bases outside the gene matches: 15. This CDR3 has 18 amino acids. Germline CDR1 reads SGDLS; CDR2 reads YYNGEE.

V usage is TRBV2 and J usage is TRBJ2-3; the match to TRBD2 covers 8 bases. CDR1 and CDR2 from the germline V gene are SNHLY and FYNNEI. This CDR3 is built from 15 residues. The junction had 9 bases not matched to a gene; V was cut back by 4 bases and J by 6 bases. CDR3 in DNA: TGTGCCAGCAGTGGTTGGGCGGGAGGAATTGATACGCAGTATTTT. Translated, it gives CASSGWAGGIDTQYF.

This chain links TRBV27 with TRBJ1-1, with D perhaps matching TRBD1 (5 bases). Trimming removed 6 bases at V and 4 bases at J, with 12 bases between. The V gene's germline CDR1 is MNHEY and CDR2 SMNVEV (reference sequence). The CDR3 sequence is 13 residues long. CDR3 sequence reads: CASRQGVGTEAFF. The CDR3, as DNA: TGTGCCAGCAGACAAGGGGTGGGCACTGAAGCTTTCTTT.